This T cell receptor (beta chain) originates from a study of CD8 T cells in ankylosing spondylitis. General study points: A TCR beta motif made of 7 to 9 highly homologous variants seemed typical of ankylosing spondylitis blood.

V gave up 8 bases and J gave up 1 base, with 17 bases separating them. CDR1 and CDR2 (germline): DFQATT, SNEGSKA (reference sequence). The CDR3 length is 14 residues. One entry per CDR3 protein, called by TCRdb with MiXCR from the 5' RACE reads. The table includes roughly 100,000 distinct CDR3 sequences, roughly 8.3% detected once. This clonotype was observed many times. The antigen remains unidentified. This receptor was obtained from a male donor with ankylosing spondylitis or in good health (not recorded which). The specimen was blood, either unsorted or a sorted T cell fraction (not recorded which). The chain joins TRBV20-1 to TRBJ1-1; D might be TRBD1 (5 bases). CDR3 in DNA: TGCAGTCACGGGGCGGGGCCCAAGAACACTGAAGCTTTCTTT. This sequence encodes CSHGAGPKNTEAFF.